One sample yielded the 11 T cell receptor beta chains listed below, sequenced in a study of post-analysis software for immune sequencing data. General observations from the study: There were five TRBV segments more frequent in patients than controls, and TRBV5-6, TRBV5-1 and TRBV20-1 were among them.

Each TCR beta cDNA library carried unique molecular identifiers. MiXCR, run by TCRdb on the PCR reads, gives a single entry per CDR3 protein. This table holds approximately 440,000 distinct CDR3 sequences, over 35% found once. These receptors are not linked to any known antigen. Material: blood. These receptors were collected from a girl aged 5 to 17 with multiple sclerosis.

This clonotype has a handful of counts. The CDR3 sequence: CSPEREGYEQYF. The CDR3 DNA follows: TGCAGTCCCGAGCGGGAGGGCTACGAGCAGTACTTC. This rearrangement joins TRBV20-1 to TRBJ2-7; TRBD2 agrees at 10 bases. CDR1 is DFQATT and CDR2 is SNEGSKA in the germline V gene (reference sequence). The CDR3 consists of 12 residues. V lost 8 bases and J lost 3; bases outside the gene matches: 4.

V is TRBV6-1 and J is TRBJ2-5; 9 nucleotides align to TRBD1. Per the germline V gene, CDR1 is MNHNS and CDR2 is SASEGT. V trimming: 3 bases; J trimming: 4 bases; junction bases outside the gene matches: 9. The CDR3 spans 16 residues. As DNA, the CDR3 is TGTGCCAGCAGTGAGGGGTCGGGACAGGGTCCAGAGACCCAGTACTTC. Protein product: CASSEGSGQGPETQYF.

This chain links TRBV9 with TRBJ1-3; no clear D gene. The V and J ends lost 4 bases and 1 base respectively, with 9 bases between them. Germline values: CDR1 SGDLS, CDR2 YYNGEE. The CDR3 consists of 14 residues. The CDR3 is CASSPNHSGNTIYF. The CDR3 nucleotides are TGTGCCAGCAGCCCAAATCATTCTGGAAACACCATATATTTT.

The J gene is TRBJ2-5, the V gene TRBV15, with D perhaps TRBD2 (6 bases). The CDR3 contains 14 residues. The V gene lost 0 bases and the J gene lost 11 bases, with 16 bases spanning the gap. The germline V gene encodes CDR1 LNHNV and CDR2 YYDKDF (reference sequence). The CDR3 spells CATSRDSGVREQYF. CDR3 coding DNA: TGTGCCACCAGCAGAGATTCGGGGGTGAGGGAGCAGTACTTC.

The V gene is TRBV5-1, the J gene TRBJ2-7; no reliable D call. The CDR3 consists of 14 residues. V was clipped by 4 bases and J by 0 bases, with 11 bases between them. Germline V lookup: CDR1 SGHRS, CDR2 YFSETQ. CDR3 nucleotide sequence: TGCGCCAGCAGCCTGGACGAACCCTCCTACGAGCAGTACTTC. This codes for CASSLDEPSYEQYF.

CDR3 bases: TGCAGTGCGGTGACTAGCGGGGCCTCCTACGAGCAGTACTTC. Residues: CSAVTSGASYEQYF. The V gene is TRBV20-1, the J gene TRBJ2-7, with 11 positions matching TRBD2. Losses at the gene ends were 6 bases for V and 0 bases for J; bases not matched to a gene: 4. Germline values: CDR1 DFQATT, CDR2 SNEGSKA (reference sequence). This CDR3 has 14 residues.

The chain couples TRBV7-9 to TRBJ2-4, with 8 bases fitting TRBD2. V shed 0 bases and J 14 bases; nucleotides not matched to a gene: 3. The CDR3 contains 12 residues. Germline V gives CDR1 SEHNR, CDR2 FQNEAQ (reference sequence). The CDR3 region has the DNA TGTGCCAGCAGCTTAGCGAGCGGGAGCGAGTACTTC. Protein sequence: CASSLASGSEYF.

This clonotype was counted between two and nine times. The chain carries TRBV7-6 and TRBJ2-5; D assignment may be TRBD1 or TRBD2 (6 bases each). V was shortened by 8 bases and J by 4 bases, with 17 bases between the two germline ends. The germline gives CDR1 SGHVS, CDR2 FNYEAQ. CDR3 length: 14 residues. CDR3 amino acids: CASAWGARGETQYF. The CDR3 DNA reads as TGTGCCAGCGCCTGGGGGGCAAGAGGAGAGACCCAGTACTTC.

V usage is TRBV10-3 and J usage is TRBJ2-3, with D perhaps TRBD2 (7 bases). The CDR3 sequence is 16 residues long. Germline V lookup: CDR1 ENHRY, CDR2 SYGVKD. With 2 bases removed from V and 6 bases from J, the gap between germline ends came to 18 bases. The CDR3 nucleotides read TGTGCCATCAGTGAGAACCGGGGGGCATTATCGGATACGCAGTATTTT. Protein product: CAISENRGALSDTQYF.

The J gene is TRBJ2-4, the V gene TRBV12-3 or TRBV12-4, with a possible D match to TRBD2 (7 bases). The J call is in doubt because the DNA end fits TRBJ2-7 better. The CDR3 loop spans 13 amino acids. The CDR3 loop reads CASSFYREGEQYF. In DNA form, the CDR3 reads TGTGCCAGCAGTTTCTACAGGGAGGGCGAGCAGTACTTC.

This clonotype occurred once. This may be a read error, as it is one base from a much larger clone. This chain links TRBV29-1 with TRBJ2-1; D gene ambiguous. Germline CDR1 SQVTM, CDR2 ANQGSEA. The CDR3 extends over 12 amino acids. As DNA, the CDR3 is TGCAGCGTTGAGGCAGCCAGCAATGGGCAGTTCTTC. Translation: CSVEAASNGQFF.